The T cell receptor beta chain described here comes from a study of cytotoxic CD8 clonotypes in ibrutinib-treated CLL. Whole-study findings and limits: In sustained-remission versus progressing patients, sampling times differed. Contraction or stability on treatment was seen for public clonotypes, which were uncommon.

With V trimmed by 4 bases and J by 8 bases, 3 bases remained unmatched. Germline V gene lookup returns CDR1 SGHRS and CDR2 YFSETQ. The CDR3 loop spans 13 amino acids. Concerning this clone: What it binds is unknown.

Investigators sought sequencing depths of between 1 in 200,000 and 1 in 1 million T cells. Data came from immunoSEQ multiplex PCR; TCRdb stores just in-frame clones and leaves some out. Here the sample spans fewer than 45,000 clones, 49% being singletons. This specimen consisted of PBMCs, obtained before ibrutinib treatment. This TCR derives from a human donor with chronic lymphocytic leukemia. The V and J genes are TRBV5-1 and TRBJ1-4; 9 positions match TRBD1. The CDR3 sequence is CASSPTGGEKLFF. The DNA of the CDR3 is TGCGCCAGCAGCCCGACAGGGGGGGAAAAACTGTTTTTT. The whole variable domain, filled in from reference TRBV5-1 and TRBJ1-4, reads KAGVTQTPRYLIKTRGQQVTLSCSPISGHRSVSWYQQTPGQGLQFLFEYFSETQRNKGNFPGRFSGRQFSNSRSEMNVSTLELGDSALYLCASSPTGGEKLFFGSGTQLSVL.